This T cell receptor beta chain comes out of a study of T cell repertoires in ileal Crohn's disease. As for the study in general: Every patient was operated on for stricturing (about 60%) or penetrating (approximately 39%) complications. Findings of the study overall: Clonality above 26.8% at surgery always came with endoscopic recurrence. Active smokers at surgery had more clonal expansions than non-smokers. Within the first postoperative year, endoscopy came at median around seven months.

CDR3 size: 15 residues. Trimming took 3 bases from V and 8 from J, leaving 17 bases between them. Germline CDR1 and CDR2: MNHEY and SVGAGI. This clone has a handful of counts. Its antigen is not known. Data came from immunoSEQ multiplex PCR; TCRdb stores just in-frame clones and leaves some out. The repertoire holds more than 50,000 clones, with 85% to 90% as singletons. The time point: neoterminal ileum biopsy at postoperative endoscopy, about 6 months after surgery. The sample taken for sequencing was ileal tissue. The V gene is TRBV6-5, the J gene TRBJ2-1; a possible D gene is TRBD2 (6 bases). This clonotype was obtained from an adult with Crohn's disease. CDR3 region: CASSYIGVGGDEQFF. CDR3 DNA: TGTGCCAGCAGTTATATCGGGGTGGGCGGGGATGAGCAGTTCTTC.